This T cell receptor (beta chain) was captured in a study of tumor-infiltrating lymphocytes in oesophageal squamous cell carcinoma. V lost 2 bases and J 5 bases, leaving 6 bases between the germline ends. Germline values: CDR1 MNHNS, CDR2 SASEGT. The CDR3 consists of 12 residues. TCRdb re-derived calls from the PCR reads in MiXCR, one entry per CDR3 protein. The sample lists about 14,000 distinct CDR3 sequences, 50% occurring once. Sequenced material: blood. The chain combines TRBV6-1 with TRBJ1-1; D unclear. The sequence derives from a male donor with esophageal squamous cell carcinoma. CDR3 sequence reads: CASSERWTEAFF. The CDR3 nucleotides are TGTGCCAGCAGTGAACGCTGGACTGAAGCTTTCTTT.